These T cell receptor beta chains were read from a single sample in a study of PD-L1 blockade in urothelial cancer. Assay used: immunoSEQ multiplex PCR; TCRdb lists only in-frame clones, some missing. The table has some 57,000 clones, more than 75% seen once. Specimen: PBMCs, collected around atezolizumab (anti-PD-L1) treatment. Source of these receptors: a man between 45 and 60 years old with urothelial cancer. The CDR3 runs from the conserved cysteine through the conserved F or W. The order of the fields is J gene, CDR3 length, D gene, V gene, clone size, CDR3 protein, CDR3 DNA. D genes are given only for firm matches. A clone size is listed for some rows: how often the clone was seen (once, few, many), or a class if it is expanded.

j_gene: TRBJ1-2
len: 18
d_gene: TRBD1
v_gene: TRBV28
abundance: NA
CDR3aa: CASRRIFGRDRGSYGYTF
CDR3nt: TGTGCCAGCAGGCGGATCTTTGGGAGAGACAGGGGGTCCTATGGCTACACCTTC

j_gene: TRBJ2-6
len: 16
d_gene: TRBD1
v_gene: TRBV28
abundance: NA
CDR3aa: CASSLTGGSGANVLTF
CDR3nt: TGTGCCAGCAGTTTGACAGGGGGCTCTGGGGCCAACGTCCTGACTTTC

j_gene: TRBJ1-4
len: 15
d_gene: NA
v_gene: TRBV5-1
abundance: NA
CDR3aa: CASSLGNEGAEKLFF
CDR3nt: TGCGCCAGCAGCCTCGGCAACGAGGGCGCGGAAAAACTGTTTTTT

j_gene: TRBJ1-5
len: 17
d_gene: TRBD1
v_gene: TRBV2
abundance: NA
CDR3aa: CASSPPQGADSNRPQHF
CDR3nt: TGTGCCAGCAGTCCCCCTCAGGGGGCGGATAGCAATCGGCCCCAGCATTTT

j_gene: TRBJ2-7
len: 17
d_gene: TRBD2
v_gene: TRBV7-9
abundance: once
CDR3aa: CASSPSLGTSASYEQYF
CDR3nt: TGTGCCAGCAGCCCAAGCCTCGGGACTAGCGCCTCCTACGAGCAGTACTTC

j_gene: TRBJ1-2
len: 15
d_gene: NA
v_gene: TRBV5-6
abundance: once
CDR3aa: CASSRPATGNYGYTF
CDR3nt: TGTGCCAGCAGCCGCCCCGCGACGGGAAACTATGGCTACACCTTC

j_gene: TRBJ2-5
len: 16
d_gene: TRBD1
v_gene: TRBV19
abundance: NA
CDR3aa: CASSIRTGGPQETQYF
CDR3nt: TGTGCCAGTAGTATCCGGACAGGGGGCCCTCAAGAGACCCAGTACTTC

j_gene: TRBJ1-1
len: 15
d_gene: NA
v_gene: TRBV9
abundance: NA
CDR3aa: CASSQLQGPNTEAFF
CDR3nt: TGTGCCAGCAGCCAATTACAGGGACCGAACACTGAAGCTTTCTTT

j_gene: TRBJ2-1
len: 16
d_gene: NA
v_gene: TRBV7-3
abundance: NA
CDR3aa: CASSYNSGGSYNEQFF
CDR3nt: TGTGCCAGCAGCTATAATAGTGGCGGGTCCTACAATGAGCAGTTCTTC

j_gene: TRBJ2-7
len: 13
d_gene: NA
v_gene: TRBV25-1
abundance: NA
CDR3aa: CASTPTNSYEQYF
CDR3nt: TGTGCCAGCACCCCGACTAACTCCTACGAGCAGTACTTC

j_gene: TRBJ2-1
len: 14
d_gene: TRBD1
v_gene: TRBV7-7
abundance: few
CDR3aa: CASSLGQGSNEQFF
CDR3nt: TGTGCCAGCAGCTTAGGACAGGGAAGCAATGAGCAGTTCTTC

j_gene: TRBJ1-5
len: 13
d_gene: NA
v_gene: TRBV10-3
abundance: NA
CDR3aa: CATREISNQPQHF
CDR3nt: TGTGCCACCCGAGAAATAAGCAATCAGCCCCAGCATTTT

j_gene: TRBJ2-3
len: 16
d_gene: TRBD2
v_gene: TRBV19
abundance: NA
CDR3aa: CASSKGSSGSADTQYF
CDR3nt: TGTGCCAGTAGTAAGGGTTCTAGCGGGAGTGCAGATACGCAGTATTTT

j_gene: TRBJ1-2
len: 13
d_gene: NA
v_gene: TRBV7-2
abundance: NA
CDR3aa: CASSSGTRYGYTF
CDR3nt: TGTGCCAGCAGCTCTGGGACACGCTATGGCTACACCTTC

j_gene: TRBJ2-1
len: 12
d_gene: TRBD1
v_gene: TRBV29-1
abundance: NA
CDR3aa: CSLLTGGSEQFF
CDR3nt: TGCAGCTTGTTGACAGGGGGCAGTGAGCAGTTCTTC

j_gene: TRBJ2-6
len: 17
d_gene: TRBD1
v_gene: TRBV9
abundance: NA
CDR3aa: CASSEDRAPGGANVLTF
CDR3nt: TGTGCCAGCAGCGAGGACAGGGCACCTGGTGGGGCCAACGTCCTGACTTTC

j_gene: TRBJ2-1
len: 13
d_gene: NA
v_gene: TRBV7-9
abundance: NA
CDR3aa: CASSLEASTEQFF
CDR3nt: TGTGCCAGCAGCTTAGAGGCTAGCACTGAGCAGTTCTTC

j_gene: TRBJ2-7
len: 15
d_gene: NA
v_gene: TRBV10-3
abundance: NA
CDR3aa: CAISEGGIGSYEQYF
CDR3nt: TGTGCCATCAGTGAAGGAGGGATCGGGAGTTACGAGCAGTACTTC

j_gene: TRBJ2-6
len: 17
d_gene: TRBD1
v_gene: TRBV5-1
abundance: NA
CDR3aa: CASSLRGQGSGANVLTF
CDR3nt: TGCGCCAGCAGCTTAAGGGGACAGGGGTCTGGGGCCAACGTCCTGACTTTC

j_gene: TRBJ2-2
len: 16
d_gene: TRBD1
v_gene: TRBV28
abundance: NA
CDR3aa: CASSLFGQGKAGELFF
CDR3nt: TGTGCCAGCAGTTTGTTTGGACAGGGAAAGGCCGGGGAGCTGTTTTTT

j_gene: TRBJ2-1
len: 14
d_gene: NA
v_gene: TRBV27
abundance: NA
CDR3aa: CASSSDGGGDEQFF
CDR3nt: TGTGCCAGCAGTTCGGACGGAGGAGGAGATGAGCAGTTCTTC

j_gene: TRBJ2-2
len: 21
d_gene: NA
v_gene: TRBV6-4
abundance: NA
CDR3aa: CASSDLEISARVGVVTGELFF
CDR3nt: TGTGCCAGCAGTGACTTGGAGATCTCTGCCCGGGTGGGAGTGGTAACCGGGGAGCTGTTTTTT

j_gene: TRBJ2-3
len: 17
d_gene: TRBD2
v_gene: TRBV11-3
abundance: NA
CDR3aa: CASSLGLAGGPADTQYF
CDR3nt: TGTGCCAGCAGCTTAGGGCTAGCGGGGGGGCCCGCAGATACGCAGTATTTT

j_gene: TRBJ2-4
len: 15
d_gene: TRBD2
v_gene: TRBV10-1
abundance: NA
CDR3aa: CASSDQSRGGNIQYF
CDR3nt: TGCGCCAGCAGTGATCAATCTAGGGGAGGGAACATTCAGTACTTC

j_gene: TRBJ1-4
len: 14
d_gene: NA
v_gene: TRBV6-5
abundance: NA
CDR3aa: CASSSGGSDEKLFF
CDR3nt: TGTGCCAGCAGTTCTGGCGGGTCTGATGAAAAACTGTTTTTT

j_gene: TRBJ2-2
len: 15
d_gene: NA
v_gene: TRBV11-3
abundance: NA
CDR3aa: CASSLRSSTTGELFF
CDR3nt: TGTGCCAGCAGCTTACGATCCAGTACCACCGGGGAGCTGTTTTTT

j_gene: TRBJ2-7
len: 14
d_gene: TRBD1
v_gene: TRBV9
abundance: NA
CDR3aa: CASSVGAGGREQYF
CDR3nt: TGTGCCAGCAGCGTAGGTGCAGGGGGAAGAGAGCAGTACTTC